Listed below are T cell receptor beta chains from one sample, sequenced in a study of shared clonotypes between healthy human individuals. TCRdb keeps only in-frame clones here, not all; method: immunoSEQ multiplex PCR. This table has fewer than 1.8 million clones, about 98.5% appearing once. The sample taken for sequencing was naive CD4+ T cells sorted from blood. Receptor source: a man aged 25 to 40 in good health. Each CDR3 is given with its conserved first and last residue. D genes are given only for firm matches. Not all rows give a size; the values are once, few, many and, for expanded clones, a class.

D	V	size	J	CDR3	DNA
TRBD1	TRBV7-2	-	TRBJ2-5	CASSLRDRGKETQYF	TGTGCCAGCAGCCTCCGGGACAGGGGTAAAGAGACCCAGTACTTC
-	TRBV27	-	TRBJ2-1	CASSLKGGVGRDEQFF	TGTGCCAGCAGTTTAAAGGGGGGAGTCGGAAGGGATGAGCAGTTCTTC
-	TRBV6-9	-	TRBJ2-1	CASSFRAVSSYNEQFF	TGTGCCAGCAGTTTTAGAGCGGTTTCTTCCTACAATGAGCAGTTCTTC
TRBD2	TRBV2	-	TRBJ2-7	CASFRNGGLVLGEQYF	TGTGCCAGCTTTCGGAACGGGGGACTAGTGCTGGGCGAGCAGTACTTC
TRBD2	TRBV11-2	-	TRBJ2-1	CASRRTISGTSGSYNEQFF	TGTGCCAGCAGGCGTACTATATCCGGGACTAGCGGTTCCTACAATGAGCAGTTCTTC
-	TRBV7-3	-	TRBJ2-2	CASSAPHTGELFF	TGTGCCAGCAGCGCCCCCCACACCGGGGAGCTGTTTTTT
TRBD2	TRBV6-5	-	TRBJ2-1	CASSYSTSGYNEQFF	TGTGCCAGCAGTTACTCTACTAGCGGCTACAATGAGCAGTTCTTC
-	TRBV7-2	few	TRBJ2-2	CASSLAVTGELFF	TGTGCCAGCAGCTTAGCGGTCACCGGGGAGCTGTTTTTT
TRBD1	TRBV25-1	once	TRBJ2-7	CASSRGQTYEQYF	TGTGCCAGCAGTAGGGGACAGACCTACGAGCAGTACTTC
-	TRBV9	-	TRBJ2-6	CASSVGAAGPLSSGANVLTF	TGTGCCAGCAGCGTAGGAGCGGCAGGGCCTCTGAGCTCTGGGGCCAACGTCCTGACTTTC
TRBD2	TRBV7-6	-	TRBJ2-1	CASSLDLASGDYNEQFF	TGTGCCAGCAGCTTAGACCTTGCTAGCGGGGACTACAATGAGCAGTTCTTC
TRBD1	TRBV6-1	-	TRBJ2-1	CASTGTGGRNEQFF	TGTGCCAGCACCGGGACAGGGGGCAGGAATGAGCAGTTCTTC
-	TRBV28	once	TRBJ1-5	CASGNRVRGNQPQHF	TGTGCCAGCGGTAACAGGGTGAGAGGCAATCAGCCCCAGCATTTT
-	TRBV18	once	TRBJ2-3	CASDLGSTDTQYF	TGTGCCAGCGACCTAGGTAGCACAGATACGCAGTATTTT
-	TRBV6-5	-	TRBJ2-3	CASSYSQGSTDTQYF	TGTGCCAGCAGTTACTCTCAGGGGAGCACAGATACGCAGTATTTT
TRBD2	TRBV5-1	-	TRBJ2-5	CASSPKAKLADQETQYF	TGCGCCAGCAGCCCCAAAGCGAAACTAGCGGATCAAGAGACCCAGTACTTC
TRBD1	TRBV7-6	-	TRBJ1-4	CASSFSGQPNEKLFF	TGTGCCAGCAGCTTTTCGGGACAGCCTAATGAAAAACTGTTTTTT
-	TRBV28	-	TRBJ2-7	CASSFRGLEQYF	TGTGCCAGCAGTTTTCGAGGGCTCGAGCAGTACTTC
TRBD2	TRBV5-4	-	TRBJ2-1	CASSLGGLAGRLNEQFF	TGTGCCAGCAGCTTGGGGGGACTAGCGGGACGTCTCAATGAGCAGTTCTTC
TRBD1	TRBV5-5	-	TRBJ1-2	CASSLDKDRGIRGYTF	TGTGCCAGCAGCCTTGACAAGGACAGGGGTATAAGGGGCTACACCTTC
-	TRBV7-3	-	TRBJ2-6	CASSMDTSGANVLTF	TGTGCCAGCAGCATGGACACATCAGGGGCCAACGTCCTGACTTTC
TRBD2	TRBV7-8	-	TRBJ2-5	CASSSSGRAEETQYF	TGTGCCAGCAGCTCTAGCGGGAGGGCCGAAGAGACCCAGTACTTC
TRBD2	TRBV9	-	TRBJ2-3	CASSVAGLAGTDTQYF	TGTGCCAGCAGCGTAGCAGGACTAGCGGGAACAGATACGCAGTATTTT
-	TRBV5-1	-	TRBJ2-1	CASSYGRDVYNEQFF	TGCGCCAGCAGTTATGGGCGGGACGTCTACAATGAGCAGTTCTTC
TRBD2	TRBV27	-	TRBJ2-2	CASSLSALAGPGELFF	TGTGCCAGCAGTTTATCGGCGCTAGCGGGACCCGGGGAGCTGTTTTTT
-	TRBV18	-	TRBJ2-1	CASSPQSWDNEQFF	TGTGCCAGCTCACCACAGTCCTGGGACAATGAGCAGTTCTTC
-	TRBV21-1	-	TRBJ2-1	CASTHPQGWNEQFF	TGTGCCAGCACCCACCCACAGGGATGGAATGAGCAGTTCTTC
-	TRBV21-1	-	TRBJ2-5	CASSRSREGEGHQETQYF	TGTGCCAGCAGCAGATCTCGGGAGGGAGAGGGGCACCAAGAGACCCAGTACTTC
-	TRBV9	-	TRBJ2-1	CASSVGAHREQFF	TGTGCCAGCAGCGTAGGGGCTCACCGTGAGCAGTTCTTC
-	TRBV6-1	-	TRBJ1-2	CASSEVLSRWNF	TGTGCCAGCAGTGAAGTTTTGAGCAGGTGGAACTTC
TRBD1	TRBV19	-	TRBJ1-1	CASSIQAGGLNTEAFF	TGTGCCAGTAGTATTCAGGCAGGGGGGCTGAACACTGAAGCTTTCTTT
-	TRBV2	-	TRBJ1-4	CASRQTGSGKLFF	TGTGCCAGCAGACAGACAGGATCGGGAAAACTGTTTTTT
TRBD2	TRBV7-2	-	TRBJ2-3	CASSLPAGVGTDTQYF	TGTGCCAGCAGCTTACCAGCGGGAGTTGGTACAGATACGCAGTATTTT
-	TRBV9	-	TRBJ2-5	CASSSPAGIQETQYF	TGTGCCAGCAGCTCTCCCGCCGGGATCCAAGAGACCCAGTACTTC
-	TRBV7-6	-	TRBJ2-5	CASSLVSRGLLETQYF	TGTGCCAGCAGCTTAGTCTCCAGGGGCCTTCTAGAGACCCAGTACTTC
TRBD1	TRBV7-3	once	TRBJ2-3	CASSHQTGRTDTQYF	TGTGCCAGCAGCCACCAGACAGGGCGCACAGATACGCAGTATTTT
-	TRBV20-1	-	TRBJ2-2	CSAYTGELFF	TGCAGTGCCTATACCGGGGAGCTGTTTTTT
-	TRBV11-3	-	TRBJ2-1	CASSSPEGGSSYNEQFF	TGTGCCAGCAGCTCCCCAGAAGGGGGAAGCTCCTACAATGAGCAGTTCTTC
-	TRBV7-9	-	TRBJ2-1	CASSGSNNEQFF	TGTGCCAGCAGCGGTTCTAACAATGAGCAGTTCTTC
TRBD1	TRBV18	-	TRBJ2-1	CASSQGGLYNEQFF	TGTGCCAGCTCTCAAGGGGGCCTCTACAATGAGCAGTTCTTC
TRBD2	TRBV7-9	once	TRBJ2-1	CASSVGLAGAGGQFF	TGTGCCAGCAGCGTAGGACTAGCGGGAGCGGGGGGGCAGTTCTTC
-	TRBV5-1	-	TRBJ2-1	CASSWGRYNEQFF	TGCGCCAGCAGCTGGGGACGGTACAATGAGCAGTTCTTC
TRBD2	TRBV28	-	TRBJ2-7	CASTRGEGYEQYF	TGTGCCAGCACCCGGGGGGAGGGTTACGAGCAGTACTTC
TRBD1	TRBV11-2	-	TRBJ2-5	CASSPGQVQETQYF	TGTGCCAGCAGCCCCGGACAGGTCCAAGAGACCCAGTACTTC
-	TRBV5-1	-	TRBJ2-3	CASSPGGTSTDTQYF	TGCGCCAGCAGCCCGGGGGGCACTTCCACAGATACGCAGTATTTT
-	TRBV7-3	-	TRBJ2-1	CASSLGLVYNEQFF	TGTGCCAGCAGCTTAGGGCTAGTCTACAATGAGCAGTTCTTC
-	TRBV2	-	TRBJ2-3	CASRITDTQYF	TGTGCCAGCCGGATTACAGATACGCAGTATTTT
-	TRBV5-5	-	TRBJ2-7	CASSPAFREQYF	TGTGCCAGCAGCCCGGCTTTCCGCGAGCAGTACTTC
TRBD2	TRBV6-1	-	TRBJ2-1	CASSDWAGVHNEQFF	TGTGCCAGCAGTGACTGGGCGGGAGTCCACAATGAGCAGTTCTTC
TRBD1	TRBV5-1	-	TRBJ2-5	CASSWGQGRKYQETQYF	TGCGCCAGCAGCTGGGGACAGGGGCGAAAGTACCAAGAGACCCAGTACTTC